This is a list of T cell receptor beta chains from one sample in a study of T-cell reconstitution after alpha-beta-depleted transplantation in children. TCRdb recomputed calls from the PCR reads with MiXCR, one row per CDR3 protein. The data contain about 610,000 distinct CDR3 sequences, about a quarter of them singletons. Sequencing was performed on PBMCs, taken before TCRalphabeta/CD19-depleted stem cell transplant. Receptors originate from a boy under three years old with Wiskott-Aldrich syndrome, due to receive a stem cell transplant. Both conserved end residues are part of each CDR3. Fields, in order: CDR3 protein, CDR3 DNA, D gene, CDR3 length, V gene, J gene, clone size. D genes are given only for firm matches. The size field is filled for only some rows; it gives once, few, many or a size class.

CAISETRRGHSGANVLTF,TGTGCCATCAGTGAGACTAGGCGGGGGCACTCTGGGGCCAACGTCCTGACTTTC,.,18,TRBV10-3,TRBJ2-6,.
CASSRPGNSYEQYF,TGTGCCAGCAGCCGCCCAGGGAATTCGTACGAGCAGTACTTC,.,14,TRBV11-2,TRBJ2-7,.
CASSSAIGAYNEQFF,TGTGCCAGCAGCTCGGCTATAGGGGCGTACAATGAGCAGTTCTTC,.,15,TRBV7-9,TRBJ2-1,few
CASSHQGRAPGLGGETQYF,TGCGCCAGCAGCCACCAAGGGAGGGCCCCGGGACTAGGTGGAGAGACCCAGTACTTC,TRBD2,19,TRBV4-1,TRBJ2-5,.
CSAPLGVNEQFF,TGCAGTGCCCCCCTTGGCGTAAATGAGCAGTTCTTC,.,12,TRBV20-1,TRBJ2-1,.
CASSLLRRSSTDTQYF,TGTGCCAGCAGCTTGCTACGGAGATCTAGCACAGATACGCAGTATTTT,.,16,TRBV5-6,TRBJ2-3,few
CASSLGRTSGRARETQYF,TGCGCCAGCAGCTTGGGGCGGACTAGCGGGAGGGCCCGGGAGACCCAGTACTTC,TRBD2,18,TRBV5-1,TRBJ2-5,.
CAISPTGWEQFF,TGTGCCATCAGTCCAACGGGTTGGGAGCAGTTCTTC,.,12,TRBV10-3,TRBJ2-1,.
CASSEVGIYNEQFF,TGTGCCAGCAGTGAGGTAGGGATTTACAATGAGCAGTTCTTC,.,14,TRBV2,TRBJ2-1,.
CASSPDYGWGTQYF,TGTGCCAGTAGTCCGGACTATGGGTGGGGGACCCAGTACTTC,.,14,TRBV19,TRBJ2-5,.
CASSREQGYEQYF,TGTGCCAGCAGTCGGGAGCAAGGGTACGAGCAGTACTTC,.,13,TRBV6-6,TRBJ2-7,few
CASSSVGGEQYF,TGTGCCAGCAGTTCAGTGGGAGGCGAGCAGTACTTC,.,12,TRBV7-2,TRBJ2-7,few
CATSRDFPAPYNEQFF,TGTGCCACCAGCAGAGATTTCCCGGCTCCTTACAATGAGCAGTTCTTC,.,16,TRBV15,TRBJ2-1,few
CASSLEAITDTQYF,TGTGCCAGCAGCTTAGAAGCGATCACAGATACGCAGTATTTT,.,14,TRBV7-6,TRBJ2-3,few
CSAWTQNSETQYF,TGCAGTGCTTGGACCCAGAACTCAGAGACCCAGTACTTC,.,13,TRBV20-1,TRBJ2-5,few
CASSLGRRMRNEQFF,TGTGCCAGCAGTTTGGGAAGGCGAATGCGCAATGAGCAGTTCTTC,.,15,TRBV12-3/TRBV12-4,TRBJ2-1,.
CASSQTSTDEQFF,TGTGCCAGCAGCCAAACGTCGACGGATGAGCAGTTCTTC,.,13,TRBV7-3,TRBJ2-1,.
CSARVGALSYNEQFF,TGCAGTGCTAGAGTCGGGGCGCTCTCCTACAATGAGCAGTTCTTC,.,15,TRBV20-1,TRBJ2-1,few
CSARRVGNEQFF,TGCAGTGCTAGAAGAGTCGGTAATGAGCAGTTCTTC,.,12,TRBV20-1,TRBJ2-1,.
CASSYSPNRGRDHNEQFF,TGTGCCAGCAGTTACTCCCCTAACAGGGGGCGCGACCACAATGAGCAGTTCTTC,TRBD1,18,TRBV6-5,TRBJ2-1,.
CAISETRGLYYEQYF,TGTGCCATCAGTGAGACGAGGGGACTTTACTACGAGCAGTACTTC,.,15,TRBV10-3,TRBJ2-7,few
CASSQGRGRGNQPQHF,TGCGCCAGCAGCCAAGGGAGGGGACGGGGCAATCAGCCCCAGCATTTT,.,16,TRBV4-1,TRBJ1-5,.
CASSLVGALNTEAFF,TGCGCCAGCAGCTTGGTTGGAGCCTTGAACACTGAAGCTTTCTTT,.,15,TRBV5-1,TRBJ1-1,few
CAISFLLAGAGDTQYF,TGTGCCATCAGCTTTTTACTAGCGGGAGCCGGAGATACGCAGTATTTT,TRBD2,16,TRBV10-3,TRBJ2-3,few
CASSRTSSYEQFF,TGCGCCAGCAGCCGGACTAGCTCCTATGAGCAGTTCTTC,TRBD2,13,TRBV5-1,TRBJ2-1,few
CSASSRANYNEQFF,TGCAGTGCTAGTTCCAGGGCTAACTACAATGAGCAGTTCTTC,.,14,TRBV20-1,TRBJ2-1,few
CASSGRSFYNEQFF,TGTGCCAGCAGCGGCCGGAGCTTTTACAATGAGCAGTTCTTC,.,14,TRBV9,TRBJ2-1,.
CASSLDVGGLDEQFF,TGCGCCAGCAGCTTGGACGTGGGAGGGCTGGATGAGCAGTTCTTC,TRBD2,15,TRBV5-1,TRBJ2-1,.
CASSQLPGLANDEQFF,TGCGCCAGCAGCCAACTCCCGGGACTAGCGAACGATGAGCAGTTCTTC,TRBD2,16,TRBV4-1,TRBJ2-1,few
CASSYLGADTQYF,TGTGCCAGCAGTTACCTAGGGGCAGATACGCAGTATTTT,.,13,TRBV6-5,TRBJ2-3,few
CASSLGPTAAYEQYF,TGTGCCAGCAGCTTAGGGCCTACCGCGGCCTACGAGCAGTACTTC,.,15,TRBV7-9,TRBJ2-7,.
CSARDLKARLGRSTDTQYF,TGCAGTGCTAGAGATCTCAAAGCGAGGCTGGGACGGAGCACAGATACGCAGTATTTT,.,19,TRBV20-1,TRBJ2-3,.
CASSFITITGRTDTQYF,TGCGCCAGCAGCTTCATCACCATTACGGGACGCACAGATACGCAGTATTTT,.,17,TRBV5-1,TRBJ2-3,.
CASSPQGLCEAFF,TGTGCCAGCAGCCCACAGGGTCTATGCGAAGCTTTCTTT,.,13,TRBV4-2,TRBJ1-1,few
CSARRTSGSAYNEQFF,TGCAGTGCTAGAAGGACTAGCGGGAGTGCCTACAATGAGCAGTTCTTC,TRBD2,16,TRBV20-1,TRBJ2-1,.
CASSVELAGVLGNEQFF,TGTGCCAGCAGCGTAGAACTAGCGGGAGTTTTGGGCAATGAGCAGTTCTTC,TRBD2,17,TRBV9,TRBJ2-1,.
CSANPGLAGVQFF,TGCAGTGCTAATCCGGGACTAGCGGGAGTGCAGTTCTTC,TRBD2,13,TRBV20-1,TRBJ2-1,.
CSARPLNTGELFF,TGCAGTGCTAGACCCCTGAACACCGGGGAGCTGTTTTTT,.,13,TRBV20-1,TRBJ2-2,.
CASSTVAYNEQFF,TGCGCCAGCAGCACCGTTGCCTACAATGAGCAGTTCTTC,.,13,TRBV5-1,TRBJ2-1,.
CAWSGEGRPNEKLFF,TGTGCCTGGAGCGGTGAAGGGCGGCCTAATGAAAAACTGTTTTTT,.,15,TRBV30,TRBJ1-4,.
CSARVRSRRASYEQYF,TGCAGTGCTAGAGTTCGGTCCAGGCGGGCGAGCTACGAGCAGTACTTC,.,16,TRBV20-1,TRBJ2-7,few
CSAKVRNEQYF,TGCAGCGCAAAGGTGAGAAACGAGCAGTACTTC,.,11,TRBV29-1,TRBJ2-7,.
CASREQGTVDSPLHF,TGTGCCAGCAGGGAACAGGGAACGGTTGATTCACCCCTCCACTTT,.,15,TRBV6-1,TRBJ1-6,.
CASSLVSPGKADTQYF,TGTGCCAGCAGCTTAGTGTCCCCAGGGAAGGCAGATACGCAGTATTTT,.,16,TRBV7-2,TRBJ2-3,.
CASSLELAGKPDSYEQYF,TGTGCCAGCAGCTTAGAGCTAGCGGGAAAACCCGATTCCTACGAGCAGTACTTC,TRBD2,18,TRBV7-8,TRBJ2-7,few
CSVQGLLHTEAFF,TGCAGCGTTCAAGGTCTATTGCACACTGAAGCTTTCTTT,.,13,TRBV29-1,TRBJ1-1,.
CSAQRAGANTDTQYF,TGCAGTGCCCAGCGAGCGGGAGCCAACACAGATACGCAGTATTTT,TRBD2,15,TRBV20-1,TRBJ2-3,.
CASSPGRGEEEYGYTF,TGTGCCAGCAGCCCCGGCAGGGGAGAGGAGGAATATGGCTACACCTTC,.,16,TRBV7-9,TRBJ1-2,.
CASSPPPSGSGSYEQYF,TGTGCCAGCAGCCCACCGCCTAGCGGGAGCGGGAGCTACGAGCAGTACTTC,TRBD2,17,TRBV7-2,TRBJ2-7,few